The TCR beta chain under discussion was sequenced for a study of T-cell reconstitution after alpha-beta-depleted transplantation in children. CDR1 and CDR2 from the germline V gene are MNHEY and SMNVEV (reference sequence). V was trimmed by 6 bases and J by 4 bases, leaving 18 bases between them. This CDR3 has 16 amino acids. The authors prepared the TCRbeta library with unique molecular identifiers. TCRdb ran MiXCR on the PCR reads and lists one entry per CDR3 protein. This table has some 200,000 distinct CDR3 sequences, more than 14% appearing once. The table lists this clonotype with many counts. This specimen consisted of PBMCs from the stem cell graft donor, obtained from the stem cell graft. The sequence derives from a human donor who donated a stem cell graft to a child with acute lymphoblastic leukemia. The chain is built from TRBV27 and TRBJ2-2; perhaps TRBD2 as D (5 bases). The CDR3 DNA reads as TGTGCCAGCAGCGGACTCATTAGTCGCGGCACCGGGGAGCTGTTTTTT. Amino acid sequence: CASSGLISRGTGELFF.